The 4 T cell receptor beta chains below come from one sample, sequenced in a study of T-cell reconstitution after alpha-beta-depleted transplantation in children. Preparing the TCRbeta library involved the use of unique molecular identifiers. TCRdb called the PCR reads again in MiXCR, with one record for every CDR3 protein. The sample consists of approximately 270,000 distinct CDR3 sequences, more than 20% of them appearing once. The sample in question was PBMCs, mostly from graft donor cells, obtained 360 days after TCRalphabeta/CD19-depleted stem cell transplant. These receptors came from a female patient aged 2 to 10 who had a stem cell transplant for congenital amegakaryocytic thrombocytopenia, so the T cells may come from the graft donor.

This clonotype was seen more than once but under ten times. The V call is TRBV24-1, the J call TRBJ2-7; weak D call: TRBD1 (6 bases). The V gene lost 2 bases and the J gene lost 6 bases, with 13 bases spanning the gap. CDR1 is KGHDR, CDR2 SFDVKD, per germline. The CDR3 runs to 14 residues. The CDR3 DNA reads TGTGCCACCAGTGATTCCTCAGGGGCTCGCGAGCAGTACTTC. Encoded protein: CATSDSSGAREQYF.

The chain links TRBV6-1 to TRBJ1-6, with 8 nucleotides matching TRBD1. Germline CDR1 is MNHNS and CDR2 is SASEGT. This CDR3 is built from 17 residues. V lost 7 bases, J lost 9 bases, and 17 bases stayed unmatched. The CDR3, as DNA: TGTGCCAGCATTCGATCCCCAGCACAGGGGGTTAGTTCACCCCTCCACTTT. Residues: CASIRSPAQGVSSPLHF.

This clonotype occurred a few times. The V and J genes are TRBV12-3 or TRBV12-4 and TRBJ1-5; 9 bases are a match to TRBD1. The CDR3 sequence is 15 residues long. V dropped 6 bases and J dropped 2; count of bases not matched to a gene: 5. CDR3 region: CASSLTGGGNQPQHF. The CDR3 region has the DNA TGTGCCAGCAGCCTGACAGGGGGAGGCAATCAGCCCCAGCATTTT.

A few counts support this clonotype. The genes are TRBV20-1 and TRBJ1-6; D is undetermined. The CDR3 extends over 16 amino acids. In germline, CDR1 is DFQATT, CDR2 SNEGSKA (reference sequence). Trimming pared 3 bases from V and 5 bases from J, leaving 17 bases between. The CDR3 sequence is CSASSSGRTNNSPLHF. The CDR3 nucleotides are TGCAGTGCTAGCTCTTCAGGAAGGACCAATAATTCACCCCTCCACTTT.